The T cell receptor beta chain described here comes from a study of multiple sclerosis patients with progressive multifocal leukoencephalopathy. Time point specified: before natalizumab initiation. Profiled with immunoSEQ multiplex PCR; TCRdb holds only in-frame clones, not every one. The data show fewer than 40,000 clones, roughly 90% seen once. V lost 0 bases to trimming and J lost 6 bases, with 9 bases between them. The CDR3 is made up of 15 amino acids. Per the germline V gene, CDR1 is MNHEY and CDR2 is SMNVEV (reference sequence). The chain joins TRBV27 to TRBJ1-6; D is uncertain. The sequence was obtained from a human donor with multiple sclerosis. The sample consisted of PBMCs. CDR3 residues: CASSLSLGSNSPLHF. CDR3 coding DNA: TGTGCCAGCAGTTTATCGTTAGGGAGTAATTCACCCCTCCACTTT.